The T cell receptor (beta chain) described here comes from a study of T cells expressing NK-cell markers. CDR3 length: 16 residues. Germline V gene data show CDR1 as SGHDT and CDR2 as YYEEEE. No DNA is given; TCRdb re-called the 5' RACE reads and lists each CDR3 protein once. The sample includes roughly 390,000 distinct CDR3 sequences. Input material: blood T cells: a sorted CD56 or NKG2C T cell subset, CD4+ or CD8+ T cells, or bulk PBMC T cells (not recorded which). This receptor was taken from a woman aged 50 to 65 in good health. The V and J genes are TRBV5-6 and TRBJ2-3; the TCRdb call, TRBD1, lacks DNA for checking. CDR3: CASSIAGTGKKDTQYF.